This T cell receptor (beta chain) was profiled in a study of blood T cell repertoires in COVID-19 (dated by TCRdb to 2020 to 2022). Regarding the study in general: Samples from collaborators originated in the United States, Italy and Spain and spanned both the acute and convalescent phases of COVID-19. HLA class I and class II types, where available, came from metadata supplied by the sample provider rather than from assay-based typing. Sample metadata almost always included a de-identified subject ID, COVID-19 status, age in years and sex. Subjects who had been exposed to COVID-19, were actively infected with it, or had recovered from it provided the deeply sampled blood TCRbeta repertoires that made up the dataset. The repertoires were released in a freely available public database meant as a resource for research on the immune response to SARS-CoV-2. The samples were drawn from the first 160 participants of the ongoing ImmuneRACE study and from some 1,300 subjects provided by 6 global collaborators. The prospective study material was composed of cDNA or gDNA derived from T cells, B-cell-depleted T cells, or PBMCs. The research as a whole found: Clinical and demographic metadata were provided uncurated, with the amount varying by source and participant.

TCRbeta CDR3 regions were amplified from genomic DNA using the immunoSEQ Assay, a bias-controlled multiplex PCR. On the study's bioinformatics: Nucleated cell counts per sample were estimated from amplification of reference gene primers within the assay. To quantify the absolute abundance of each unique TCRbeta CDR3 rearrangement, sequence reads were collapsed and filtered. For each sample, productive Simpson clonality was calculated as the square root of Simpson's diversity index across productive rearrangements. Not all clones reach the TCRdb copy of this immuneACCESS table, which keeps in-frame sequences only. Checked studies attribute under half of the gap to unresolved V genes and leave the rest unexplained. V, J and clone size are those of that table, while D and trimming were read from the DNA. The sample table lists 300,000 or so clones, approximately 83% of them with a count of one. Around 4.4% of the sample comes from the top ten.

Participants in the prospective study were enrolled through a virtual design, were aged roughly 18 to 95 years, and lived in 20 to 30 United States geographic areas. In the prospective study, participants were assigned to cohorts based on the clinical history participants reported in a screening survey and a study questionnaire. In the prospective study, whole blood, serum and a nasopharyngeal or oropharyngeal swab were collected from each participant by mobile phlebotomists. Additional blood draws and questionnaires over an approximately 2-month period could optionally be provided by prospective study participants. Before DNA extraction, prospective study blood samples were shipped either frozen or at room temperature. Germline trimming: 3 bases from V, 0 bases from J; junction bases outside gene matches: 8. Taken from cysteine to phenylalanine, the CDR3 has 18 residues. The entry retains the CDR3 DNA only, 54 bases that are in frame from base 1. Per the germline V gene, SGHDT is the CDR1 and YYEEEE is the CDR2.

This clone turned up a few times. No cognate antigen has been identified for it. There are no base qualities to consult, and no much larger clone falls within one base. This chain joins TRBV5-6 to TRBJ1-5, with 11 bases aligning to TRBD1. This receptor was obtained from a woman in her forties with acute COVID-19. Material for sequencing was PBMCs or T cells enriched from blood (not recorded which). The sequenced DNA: TGTGCCAGCAGCTCCCGGACAGGGGGCGTTTATAGCAATCAGCCCCAGCATTTT. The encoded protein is CASSSRTGGVYSNQPQHF.